The present entry profiles one TCR beta chain with its context. The data stem from a study of cytomegalovirus exposure and HLA in healthy donors. Trimming took 0 bases from V and 2 from J, leaving 8 bases between them. Germline CDR1 is SGHRS and CDR2 is YFSETQ. CDR3 length: 15 amino acids. The PCR had 60 Vbeta and 13 Jbeta primers. The authors' processing: A later analysis counted 80 million or so unique TCR beta chains, about 11 million shared. Sequenced by immunoSEQ multiplex PCR; TCRdb stores in-frame clones only, minus some. That table furnishes V, J and clone size, whereas the DNA furnished D and trimming. In the table there are about 140,000 clones, 76% of which are singletons.

The TCR sequence derives from a male donor in good health and CMV-seronegative. This chain uses TRBV5-1 with TRBJ2-2; D is undetermined. The source material was PBMCs. As DNA, the CDR3 is TGCGCCAGCAGCTTGGTTCCCGGTAACACCGGGGAGCTGTTTTTT. It translates to CASSLVPGNTGELFF.